These 2 T cell receptor beta chains originate from one sample sequenced in a study of blood T cell repertoires in COVID-19. TCRdb's copy holds only in-frame clones and misses some; the assay was immunoSEQ multiplex PCR. The sample carries 150,000 to 200,000 clones, more than 65% recorded once. The sample taken for sequencing was peripheral blood. These receptor sequences come from a woman aged 80 or over with active or convalescent COVID-19.

The table lists this clone with a count of one. This rearrangement joins TRBV15 to TRBJ1-1; D unclear. This CDR3 has 16 residues. Germline V gives CDR1 LNHNV, CDR2 YYDKDF (reference sequence). V was shortened by 2 bases and J by 1 base, with 14 bases between the two germline ends. CDR3 coding DNA: TGTGCCACCAGCAGATATGACAAGACGCCGAACACTGAAGCTTTCTTT. It specifies CATSRYDKTPNTEAFF.

The chain carries TRBV19 and TRBJ2-1; 7 positions match TRBD2. V lost 5 bases, J lost 8 bases, and 9 bases stayed unmatched. The germline CDR1 and CDR2 sequences are LNHDA and SQIVND (reference sequence). The CDR3 sequence is 14 residues long. Written as DNA, the CDR3 is TGTGCCAGTAGTGGAGCGGGACGGAGAGATGAGCAGTTCTTC. Its translation is CASSGAGRRDEQFF.